The 19 T cell receptor beta chains below come from one sample, sequenced in a study of cytomegalovirus exposure and HLA in healthy donors. The primer mix had 60 Vbeta and 13 Jbeta primers. Using immunoSEQ multiplex PCR, the repertoire was profiled, and TCRdb retains in-frame clones only, with some absent. The sample lists 150,000 to 200,000 clones; just over 70% were seen once. The source material was PBMCs. These receptors came from a man between 18 and 35 years old in good health and CMV-seropositive.

This sequence joins TRBV25-1 and TRBJ2-5; 7 bases match TRBD2. The CDR3 length is 13 residues. V gave up 6 bases and J gave up 3 bases; unmatched junction bases: 4. The germline CDR1 and CDR2 sequences are MGHDK and SYGVNS. The CDR3 loop is CASSRLAKETQYF. The DNA of the CDR3 is TGTGCCAGCAGCAGACTAGCAAAAGAGACCCAGTACTTC.

Remarks on this clone: Relative to the germline gene, one junction end is altered; a read error may explain this. This chain links TRBV7-7 with TRBJ2-2, with 9 bases lining up with TRBD2. CDR3 size: 18 residues. The germline V gene has CDR1 SSHAT and CDR2 FNYEAQ (reference sequence). The CDR3 spells CASSLRPAGGSGTGELFF. In DNA, the CDR3 is TGTGCTAGCAGCTTAAGGCCAGCGGGAGGATCAGGCACCGGGGAGCTGTTTTTT.

The CDR3 loop is CASSLERGSTGELFF. The CDR3 DNA follows: TGCGCCAGCAGCTTGGAACGGGGGAGCACCGGGGAGCTGTTTTTT. This chain connects TRBV5-1 to TRBJ2-2, with D perhaps TRBD2 (6 bases). This CDR3 comprises 15 residues. The germline gives CDR1 SGHRS, CDR2 YFSETQ. V was shortened by 0 bases and J by 4 bases, with 10 bases between the two germline ends.

The gene calls are TRBV30 and TRBJ1-2, with D hard to call. Trimming took 0 bases from V and 8 from J, leaving 10 bases between them. Germline V gene data show CDR1 as GTSNPN and CDR2 as SVGIG (reference sequence). This CDR3 is 12 amino acids long. CDR3 sequence (DNA): TGTGCCTGGAGTGTGGCCACCGGGGGCTACACCTTC. This sequence encodes CAWSVATGGYTF.

This chain joins TRBV6-1 and TRBJ2-7; D is possibly TRBD2 (5 bases). The CDR3 length is 13 residues. Germline V gene lookup returns CDR1 MNHNS and CDR2 SASEGT. V lost 4 bases, J lost 5 bases, and 12 bases lay in between. DNA of the CDR3: TGTGCCAGCAGTGTGAGCCCCGGGAACGAGCAGTACGTC. Protein: CASSVSPGNEQYV.

The rearrangement links TRBV10-1 to TRBJ1-1; possibly TRBD1 for D (5 bases). This CDR3 region has 19 residues. Per the germline V gene, CDR1 is WNHNN and CDR2 is SYGVQD (reference sequence). Trimming removed 11 bases from V and 7 bases from J, with 38 bases in between. CDR3 sequence reads: CASLRNPRLGGRAFGEAFF. CDR3 nucleotide sequence: TGCGCCTCACTGAGGAACCCAAGATTGGGTGGCAGGGCCTTTGGTGAAGCTTTCTTT.

This clone was observed a handful of times. This sequence joins TRBV4-1 and TRBJ1-5, with D maybe TRBD1 (6 bases). Between the trimmed V and J ends, which lost 4 bases and 0 bases, there was a span of 10 bases. Germline CDR1 reads MGHRA; CDR2 reads YSYEKL. The CDR3 is 15 amino acids. DNA for the CDR3: TGCGCCAGCAGCCGACAGGAGTATAGCAATCAGCCCCAGCATTTT. Translating gives CASSRQEYSNQPQHF.

The chain employs TRBV28 and TRBJ1-1; D is ambiguous. Trimming left V 8 bases short and J 0 bases short, with 7 bases between. The CDR3 sequence is 12 residues long. CDR1 and CDR2 from the germline V gene are MDHEN and SYDVKM. The DNA of the CDR3 is TGTGCCAGCCACACCTTGAACACTGAAGCTTTCTTT. Encoded protein: CASHTLNTEAFF. Full variable domain (remainder filled in from reference TRBV28 and TRBJ1-1): DVKVTQSSRYLVKRTGEKVFLECVQDMDHENMFWYRQDPGLGLRLIYFSYDVKMKEKGDIPEGYSVSREKKERFSLILESASTNQTSMYLCASHTLNTEAFFGQGTRLTVV.

J is TRBJ1-2 and V is TRBV29-1; TRBD1 matches at 7 bases. Germline loops: CDR1 SQVTM, CDR2 ANQGSEA. The CDR3 spans 13 residues. Unmatched junction bases numbered 7, after V lost 6 bases and J lost 3 bases. CDR3 protein: CSVSKGQHYGYTF. DNA of the CDR3: TGCAGCGTCTCAAAGGGACAGCACTATGGCTACACCTTC. Looking up the rest from reference TRBV29-1 and TRBJ1-2 gives the full variable domain: SAVISQKPSRDICQRGTSLTIQCQVDSQVTMMFWYRQQPGQSLTLIATANQGSEATYESGFVIDKFPISRPNLTFSTLTVSNMSPEDSSIYLCSVSKGQHYGYTFGSGTRLTVV.

The chain recombines TRBV6-6 with TRBJ2-7; D possibly corresponds to TRBD1 (5 bases). This CDR3 region has 14 residues. The ends were cut back, 6 bases at V and 0 bases at J, with 12 bases in the middle. The germline V gene encodes CDR1 MNHNY and CDR2 SVGAGI (reference sequence). CDR3 amino acids: CASRDTGNSYEQYV. The CDR3 nucleotides are TGTGCCAGCAGGGACACCGGTAACTCCTACGAGCAGTACGTC.

The chain is built from TRBV7-9 and TRBJ1-3; D gene uncertain. The CDR3 sequence is 19 residues long. The V gene lost 4 bases and the J gene lost 2 bases, with 24 bases spanning the gap. Per the germline V gene, CDR1 is SEHNR and CDR2 is FQNEAQ (reference sequence). As DNA, the CDR3 is TGTGCCAGCAGCTCCATGCCTTTTGATTGGCTTGCACCTGGAAACACCATATATTTT. It codes for CASSSMPFDWLAPGNTIYF.

The genes are TRBV19 and TRBJ1-6; 9 nucleotides align to TRBD1. The CDR3 loop spans 13 amino acids. The J segment lost 8 bases and the V segment lost 10 bases, leaving 6 bases of the junction unmatched. Per the germline V gene, CDR1 is LNHDA and CDR2 is SQIVND (reference sequence). CDR3: CATTRDRDSPLHF. The CDR3 region has the DNA TGTGCCACCACTAGGGACAGGGATTCACCCCTCCACTTT. Full variable domain (outside the CDR3, taken from reference TRBV19 and TRBJ1-6): DGGITQSPKYLFRKEGQNVTLSCEQNLNHDAMYWYRQDPGQGLRLIYYSQIVNDFQKGDIAEGYSVSREKKESFPLTVTSAQKNPTAFYLCATTRDRDSPLHFGNGTRLTVT.

The rearrangement links TRBV14 to TRBJ2-4, with 10 positions matching TRBD2. Germline V gene data show CDR1 as SGHDN and CDR2 as FVKESK. Germline trimming cut 4 bases from V and 6 bases from J; bases unmatched to any gene: 9. The CDR3 spans 16 residues. Written as DNA, the CDR3 is TGTGCCAGCAGCCCCGGACCGCGGACTAGCGGAAACATTCAGTACTTC. As protein: CASSPGPRTSGNIQYF.

This clone has only a few counts. The J gene is TRBJ1-1, the V gene TRBV18; 7 nucleotides line up with TRBD1. Germline CDR1 KGHSH, CDR2 LQKENI. The CDR3 consists of 14 residues. V was pared by 1 base and J by 4 bases, with 3 bases of the junction left unmatched. The CDR3 here is CASSPQDRATEAFF. Here the CDR3 DNA reads TGTGCCAGCTCACCACAAGACAGGGCCACTGAAGCTTTCTTT.

This clone has a single count. The V gene is TRBV6-6, the J gene TRBJ2-5; TRBD2 is a possible D gene (7 bases). The ends were cut back, 8 bases at V and 5 bases at J, with 24 bases in the middle. CDR3 length equals 16 residues. Germline V CDR1 and CDR2: MNHNY, SVGAGI (reference sequence). The CDR3 is CASLKPLAGAGETQYF. The CDR3 DNA sequence: TGTGCCAGCCTAAAACCCCTGGCGGGGGCCGGGGAGACCCAGTACTTC.

V is TRBV7-3 and J is TRBJ1-1; the D is unclear. The CDR3 has 13 residues. The germline CDR1 and CDR2 sequences are SGHTA and FQGTGA. The V end was cut by 5 bases, the J end by 7 bases, with 14 bases between. CDR3 amino acids: CASSANPGNEAFF. The DNA of the CDR3 is TGTGCCAGCAGCGCTAACCCGGGGAATGAAGCTTTCTTT.

This clone has a handful of counts. Additional DNA sequences in this sample encode the identical CDR3. This chain joins TRBV27 and TRBJ1-1; D is unclear. The CDR3 runs 13 residues. V lost 2 bases and J 1 base, leaving 5 bases between the germline ends. Germline CDR1 is MNHEY and CDR2 is SMNVEV (reference sequence). The CDR3 loop is CASSLSRNTEAFF. The CDR3 DNA sequence: TGTGCCAGCAGTTTAAGCCGGAACACTGAAGCTTTCTTT.

The CDR3 region is CASSFGGGQGASQPQHF. CDR3 nucleotide sequence: TGTGCCAGCAGCTTCGGAGGGGGACAGGGGGCGTCTCAGCCCCAGCATTTT. The chain links TRBV7-2 to TRBJ1-5, with 12 nucleotides matching TRBD1. CDR1 is SGHTA and CDR2 is FQGNSA in the germline V gene. Losses at the gene ends were 3 bases for V and 6 bases for J; bases not matched to a gene: 9. This CDR3 region has 17 residues.

The chain links TRBV5-4 to TRBJ1-2; tentative D call: TRBD1 (6 bases). Germline lookup yields CDR1 SGHNT and CDR2 YYREEE (reference sequence). The V end was cut by 3 bases, the J end by 5 bases, with 14 bases between. This CDR3 has 14 residues. The CDR3 region has the DNA TGTGCCAGCAGCTGGGACACGACAGGATATGGCTACACCTTC. Translating it yields CASSWDTTGYGYTF.